One T cell receptor (beta chain) is described in this entry. Its specificity is unknown. The sample belongs to a study of blood T cells in healthy people across ages. Germline lookup yields CDR1 SGHRS and CDR2 YFSETQ. This CDR3 spans 13 amino acids. Germline trimming cut 5 bases from V and 6 bases from J; bases unmatched to any gene: 7. It was with a sample-barcoded 5' primer and a J-beta primer mix that a second PCR of roughly 7 to 11 cycles was run. TCRdb analysed the 5' RACE reads with MiXCR anew, one entry per CDR3 protein. This sample has over 1,300,000 distinct CDR3 sequences, with 45% to 70% found just once. Study-wide results and limits: Roughly linear declines in TCR beta diversity per million T cells occurred with age.

The specimen was blood. The sequence came from a man between 18 and 35 years old in good health. The chain employs TRBV5-1 and TRBJ1-2, with 7 positions matching TRBD1. The CDR3 DNA is TGCGCCAGCAGTTGGACAGGATTGGATGGCTACACCTTC. Its protein is CASSWTGLDGYTF.